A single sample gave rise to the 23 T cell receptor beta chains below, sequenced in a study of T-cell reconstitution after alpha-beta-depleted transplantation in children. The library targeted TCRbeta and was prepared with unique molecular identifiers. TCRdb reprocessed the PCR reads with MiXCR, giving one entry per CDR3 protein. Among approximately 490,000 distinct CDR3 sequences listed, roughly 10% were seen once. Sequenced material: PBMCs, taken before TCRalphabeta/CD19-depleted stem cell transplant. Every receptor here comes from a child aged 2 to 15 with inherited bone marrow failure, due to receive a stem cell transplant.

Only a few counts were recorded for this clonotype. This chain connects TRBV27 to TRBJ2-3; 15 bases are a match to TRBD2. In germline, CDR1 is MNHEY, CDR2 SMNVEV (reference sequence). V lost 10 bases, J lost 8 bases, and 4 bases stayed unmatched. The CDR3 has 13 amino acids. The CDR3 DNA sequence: TGTGCCATTGGACTAGCGGGAGGGGGTACGCAGTATTTT. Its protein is CAIGLAGGGTQYF.

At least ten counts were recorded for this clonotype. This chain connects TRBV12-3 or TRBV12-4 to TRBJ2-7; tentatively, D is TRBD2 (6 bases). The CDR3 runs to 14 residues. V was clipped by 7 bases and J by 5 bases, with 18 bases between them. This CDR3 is CASTASDLLNEQYF. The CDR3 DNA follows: TGTGCCAGCACGGCTAGCGACCTATTAAACGAGCAGTACTTC.

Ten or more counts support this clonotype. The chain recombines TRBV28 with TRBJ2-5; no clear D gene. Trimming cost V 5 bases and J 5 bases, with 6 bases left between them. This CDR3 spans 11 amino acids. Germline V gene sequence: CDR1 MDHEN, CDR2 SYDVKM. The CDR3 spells CASSQLETQYF. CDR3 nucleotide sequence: TGTGCCAGCAGTCAATTGGAGACCCAGTACTTC.

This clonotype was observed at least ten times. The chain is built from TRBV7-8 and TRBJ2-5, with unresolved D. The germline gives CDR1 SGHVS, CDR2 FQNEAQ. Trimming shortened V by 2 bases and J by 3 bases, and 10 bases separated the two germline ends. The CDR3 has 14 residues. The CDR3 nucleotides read TGTGCCAGCAGCTTAATTGGGGTGGAAGAGACCCAGTACTTC. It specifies CASSLIGVEETQYF.

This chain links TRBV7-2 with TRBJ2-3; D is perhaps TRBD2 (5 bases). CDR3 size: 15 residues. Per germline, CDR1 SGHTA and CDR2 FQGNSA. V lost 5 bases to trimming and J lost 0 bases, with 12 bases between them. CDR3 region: CASSQRAYSTDTQYF. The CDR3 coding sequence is TGTGCCAGCAGCCAGAGGGCTTATAGCACAGATACGCAGTATTTT.

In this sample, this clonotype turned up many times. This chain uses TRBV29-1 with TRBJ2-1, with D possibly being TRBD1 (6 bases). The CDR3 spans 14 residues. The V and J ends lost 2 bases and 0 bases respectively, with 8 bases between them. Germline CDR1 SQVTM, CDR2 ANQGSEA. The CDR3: CSVERGSSYNEQFF. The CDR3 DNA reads TGCAGCGTTGAAAGGGGGAGCTCCTACAATGAGCAGTTCTTC.

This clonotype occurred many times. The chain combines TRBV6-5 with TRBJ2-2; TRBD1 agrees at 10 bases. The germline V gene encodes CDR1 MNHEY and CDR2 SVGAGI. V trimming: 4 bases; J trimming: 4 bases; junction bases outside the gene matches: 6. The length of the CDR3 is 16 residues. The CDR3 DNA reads TGTGCCAGCAGTTCCCCCGGGACAGGGGTCACCGGGGAGCTGTTTTTT. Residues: CASSSPGTGVTGELFF.

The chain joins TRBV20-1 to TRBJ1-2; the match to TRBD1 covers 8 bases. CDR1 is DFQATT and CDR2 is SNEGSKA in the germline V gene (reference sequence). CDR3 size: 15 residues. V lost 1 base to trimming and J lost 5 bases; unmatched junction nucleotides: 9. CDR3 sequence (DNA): TGCAGTGCTAGAGGGCCGGTCCAGGGGGCATATGGCTACACCTTC. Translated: CSARGPVQGAYGYTF.

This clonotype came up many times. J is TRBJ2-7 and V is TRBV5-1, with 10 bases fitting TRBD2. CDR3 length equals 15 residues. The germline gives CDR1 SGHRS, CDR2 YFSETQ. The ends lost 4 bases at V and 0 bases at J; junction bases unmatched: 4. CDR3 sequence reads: CASSRGTSDSYEQYF. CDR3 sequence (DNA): TGCGCCAGCAGCAGAGGGACTAGCGACTCCTACGAGCAGTACTTC.

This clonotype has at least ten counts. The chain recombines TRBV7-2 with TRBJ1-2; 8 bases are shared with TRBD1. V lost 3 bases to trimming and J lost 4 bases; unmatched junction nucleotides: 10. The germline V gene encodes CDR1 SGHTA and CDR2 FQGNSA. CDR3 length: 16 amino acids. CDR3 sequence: CASSLAGQGLSYGYTF. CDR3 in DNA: TGTGCCAGCAGCTTGGCTGGACAGGGCCTGAGCTATGGCTACACCTTC.

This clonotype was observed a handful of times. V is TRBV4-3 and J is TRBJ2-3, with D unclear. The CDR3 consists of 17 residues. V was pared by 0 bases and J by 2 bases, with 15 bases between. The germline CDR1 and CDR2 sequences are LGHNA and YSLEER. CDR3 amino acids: CASSQEVGLRFTDTQYF. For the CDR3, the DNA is TGCGCCAGCAGCCAAGAGGTCGGTCTTCGCTTCACAGATACGCAGTATTTT.

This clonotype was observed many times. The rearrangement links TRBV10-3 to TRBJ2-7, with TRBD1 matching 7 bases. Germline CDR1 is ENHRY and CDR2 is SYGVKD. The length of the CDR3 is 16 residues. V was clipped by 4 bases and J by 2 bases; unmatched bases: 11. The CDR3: CAISGEKGQAPYEQYF. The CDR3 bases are TGTGCCATCAGTGGCGAGAAAGGACAGGCTCCCTACGAGCAGTACTTC.

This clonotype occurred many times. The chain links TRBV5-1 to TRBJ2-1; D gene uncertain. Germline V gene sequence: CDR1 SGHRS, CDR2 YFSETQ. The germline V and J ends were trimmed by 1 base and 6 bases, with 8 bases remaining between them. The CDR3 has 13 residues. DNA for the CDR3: TGCGCCAGCAGCTTGTGGTCAGCCAATGAGCAGTTCTTC. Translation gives CASSLWSANEQFF.

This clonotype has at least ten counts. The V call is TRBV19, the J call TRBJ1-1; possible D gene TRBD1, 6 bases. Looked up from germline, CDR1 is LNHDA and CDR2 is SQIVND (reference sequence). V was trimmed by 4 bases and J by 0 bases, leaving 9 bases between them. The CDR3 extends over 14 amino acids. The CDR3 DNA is TGTGCCAGTAGTACGGACAGCATGAACACTGAAGCTTTCTTT. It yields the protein CASSTDSMNTEAFF.

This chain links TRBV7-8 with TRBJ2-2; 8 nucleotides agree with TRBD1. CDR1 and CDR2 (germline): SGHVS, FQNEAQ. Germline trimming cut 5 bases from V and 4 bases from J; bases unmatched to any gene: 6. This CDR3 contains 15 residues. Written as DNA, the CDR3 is TGTGCCAGCAGCGCATGGACAGGGTTCACCGGGGAGCTGTTTTTT. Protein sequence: CASSAWTGFTGELFF. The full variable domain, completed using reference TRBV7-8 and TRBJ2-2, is GAGVSQSPRYKVAKRGQDVALRCDPISGHVSLFWYQQALGQGPEFLTYFQNEAQLDKSGLPSDRFFAERPEGSVSTLKIQRTQQEDSAVYLCASSAWTGFTGELFFGEGSRLTVL.

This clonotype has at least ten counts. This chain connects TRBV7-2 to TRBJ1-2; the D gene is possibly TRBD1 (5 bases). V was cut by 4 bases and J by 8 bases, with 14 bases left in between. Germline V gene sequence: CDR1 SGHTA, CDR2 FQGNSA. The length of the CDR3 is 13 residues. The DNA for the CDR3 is TGTGCCAGCAGCTCCTATGGGGGTTACGGCTACACCTTC. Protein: CASSSYGGYGYTF.

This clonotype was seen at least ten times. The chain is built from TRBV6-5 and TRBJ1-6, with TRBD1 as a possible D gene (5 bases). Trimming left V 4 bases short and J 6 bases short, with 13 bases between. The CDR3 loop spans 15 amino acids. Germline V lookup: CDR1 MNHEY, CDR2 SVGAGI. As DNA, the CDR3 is TGTGCCAGCAGTTCCGGGACGAGGGGTAATTCACCCCTCCACTTT. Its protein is CASSSGTRGNSPLHF.

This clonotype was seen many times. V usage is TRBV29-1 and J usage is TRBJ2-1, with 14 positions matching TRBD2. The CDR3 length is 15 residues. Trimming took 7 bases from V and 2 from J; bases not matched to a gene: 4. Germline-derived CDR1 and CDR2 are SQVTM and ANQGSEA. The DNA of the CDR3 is TGCAGCGGCGGGACTAGCGGGAGCCCCTACAATGAGCAGTTCTTC. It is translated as CSGGTSGSPYNEQFF.

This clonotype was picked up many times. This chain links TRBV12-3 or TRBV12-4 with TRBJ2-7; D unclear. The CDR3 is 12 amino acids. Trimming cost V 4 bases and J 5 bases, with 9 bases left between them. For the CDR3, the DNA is TGTGCCAGCAGTTCGTCTTGGGACGAGCAGTACTTC. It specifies CASSSSWDEQYF.

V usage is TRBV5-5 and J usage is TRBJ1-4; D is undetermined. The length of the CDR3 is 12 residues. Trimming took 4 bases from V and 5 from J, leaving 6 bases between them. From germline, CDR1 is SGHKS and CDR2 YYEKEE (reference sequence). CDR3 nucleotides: TGTGCCAGCAGCGGCCAGAATGAAAAACTGTTTTTT. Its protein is CASSGQNEKLFF.

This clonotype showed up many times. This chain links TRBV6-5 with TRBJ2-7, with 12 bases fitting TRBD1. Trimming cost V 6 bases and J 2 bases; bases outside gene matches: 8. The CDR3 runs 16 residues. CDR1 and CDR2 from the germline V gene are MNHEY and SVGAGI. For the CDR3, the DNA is TGTGCCAGCAGACTGGGACAGGGGGCCCTTACCTACGAGCAGTACTTC. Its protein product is CASRLGQGALTYEQYF.

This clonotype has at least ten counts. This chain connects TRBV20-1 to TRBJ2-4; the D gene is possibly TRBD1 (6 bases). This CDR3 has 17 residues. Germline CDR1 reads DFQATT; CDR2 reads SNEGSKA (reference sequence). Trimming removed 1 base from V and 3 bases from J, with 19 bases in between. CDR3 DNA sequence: TGCAGTGCTAGAGCACAGGGATACCTTAGTGGCAAAAACATTCAGTACTTC. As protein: CSARAQGYLSGKNIQYF.

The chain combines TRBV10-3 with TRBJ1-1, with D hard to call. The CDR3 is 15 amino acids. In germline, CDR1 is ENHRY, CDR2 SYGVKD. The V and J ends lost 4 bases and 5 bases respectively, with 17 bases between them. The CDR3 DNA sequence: TGTGCCATCAGTGGGAAACAGTCTTTAGCTACTGAAGCTTTCTTT. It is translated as CAISGKQSLATEAFF.